This T cell receptor beta chain came from a study of human thymus T cells. Donors were healthy Finnish babies undergoing corrective operations for congenital heart defects. A roughly 0.45-1 mL peripheral blood aliquot was taken intraoperatively from four of eight donors. Genomic DNA was extracted from every available blood leukocyte. The germline CDR1 and CDR2 sequences are MNHEY and SMNVEV (reference sequence). The V gene lost 2 bases and the J gene lost 2 bases, with 9 bases spanning the gap. This CDR3 is 14 amino acids long. A note on this clone: Its antigen is not known.

General study points: Use of V and J genes seemed skewed within the thymic and blood repertoires.

Using immunoSEQ multiplex PCR, the repertoire was profiled, and TCRdb retains in-frame clones only, with some absent. The table records more than 50,000 clones, 85% to 95% of them present only once. Sequenced: blood. The V and J genes are TRBV27 and TRBJ1-1, with D hard to call. This TCR derives from a boy younger than two with a congenital heart defect but otherwise immunologically healthy. DNA of the CDR3: TGTGCCAGCAGTTTAAACAGCCCAAACACTGAAGCTTTCTTT. Translation: CASSLNSPNTEAFF.